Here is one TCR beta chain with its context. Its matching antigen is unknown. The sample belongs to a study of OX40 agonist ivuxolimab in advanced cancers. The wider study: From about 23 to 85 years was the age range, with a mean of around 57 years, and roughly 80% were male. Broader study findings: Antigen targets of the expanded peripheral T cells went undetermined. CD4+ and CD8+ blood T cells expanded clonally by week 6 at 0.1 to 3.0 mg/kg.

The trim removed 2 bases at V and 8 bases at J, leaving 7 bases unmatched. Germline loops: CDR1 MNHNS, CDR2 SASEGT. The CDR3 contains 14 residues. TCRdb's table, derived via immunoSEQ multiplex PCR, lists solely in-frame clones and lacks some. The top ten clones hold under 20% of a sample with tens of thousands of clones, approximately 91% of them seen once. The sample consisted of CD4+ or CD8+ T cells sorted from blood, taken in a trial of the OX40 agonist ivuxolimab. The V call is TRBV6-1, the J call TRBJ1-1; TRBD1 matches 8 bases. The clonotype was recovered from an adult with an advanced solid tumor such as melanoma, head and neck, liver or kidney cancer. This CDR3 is CASSEPLTGVEAFF. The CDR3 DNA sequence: TGTGCCAGCAGTGAACCCCTGACAGGGGTCGAAGCTTTCTTT.